This passage covers 10 T cell receptor beta chains from one sample sequenced in a study of regulatory T cells in long-lasting Graves disease. Arm-PCR with iRepertoire HTBI primers amplified the CDR3 regions for these TCR beta libraries. TCRdb independently ran MiXCR on the multiplex PCR reads; one entry per CDR3 protein. Among approximately 460,000 distinct CDR3 sequences listed, roughly 15% were seen once. As for time point: newly diagnosed GD, antithyroid drugs for less than 3 months. The TCR library was made from RNA that had been extracted from PBMCs in TRIzol. The sample was also linked to a second study, of T cells in Graves' hyperthyroidism and ophthalmopathy.

The sequences come from peripheral blood mononuclear cells (PBMCs), collected at new diagnosis, from a patient treated with antithyroid drugs. The receptor set was obtained from a woman aged 25 to 39 with Graves disease.

This clonotype was observed a handful of times. The junction and the germline gene differ at one end; a read error may be behind it. The genes are TRBV29-1 and TRBJ1-1; maybe TRBD1 (6 bases). Germline V lookup: CDR1 SQVTM, CDR2 ANQGSEA. This CDR3 is built from 14 residues. The CDR3, as DNA: TGCAGCGTCCTCGTACAGGGCCTGAAGACTGAAGCTTTCTTT. Protein product: CSVLVQGLKTEAFF.

This clonotype was seen ten or more times. CDR3 sequence (DNA): TGTGCCAGCTCGACAGCAGGGGATGAAAAACTGTTTTTT. Protein product: CASSTAGDEKLFF. This chain joins TRBV18 and TRBJ1-4; TRBD1 is a possible D gene (6 bases). Germline V lookup: CDR1 KGHSH, CDR2 LQKENI. This CDR3 has 13 residues. Trimming removed 6 bases at V and 6 bases at J, with 11 bases between.

This clonotype was found many times. V is TRBV11-2 and J is TRBJ2-3; D ambiguous. The germline V gene has CDR1 SGHAT and CDR2 FQNNGV. Trimming stripped 1 base from V and 6 bases from J, with 11 bases between. This CDR3 region has 14 residues. CDR3 sequence (DNA): TGTGCCAGCAGCTTAGTTCTCATCACGGATACGCAGTATTTT. It translates to CASSLVLITDTQYF.

This clonotype was seen repeatedly, ten times or more. The V and J genes are TRBV30 and TRBJ1-1; 7 nucleotides agree with TRBD1. J gave up 0 bases and V 5 bases, and 3 bases lay outside the gene matches. This CDR3 spans 13 amino acids. The germline CDR1 and CDR2 sequences are GTSNPN and SVGIG (reference sequence). The CDR3 bases are TGTGCCTGGGGGGGACAGATGAACACTGAAGCTTTCTTT. This codes for CAWGGQMNTEAFF. Complete variable domain (other parts from reference TRBV30 and TRBJ1-1): SQTIHQWPATLVQPVGSPLSLECTVEGTSNPNLYWYRQAAGRGLQLLFYSVGIGQISSEVPQNLSASRPQDRQFILSSKKLLLSDSGFYLCAWGGQMNTEAFFGQGTRLTVV.

The table lists this clonotype with many counts. V gene TRBV30 combines with J gene TRBJ2-7; D gene uncertain. Germline V gene data show CDR1 as GTSNPN and CDR2 as SVGIG (reference sequence). This CDR3 region has 12 residues. V lost 2 bases, J lost 4 bases, and 9 bases lay in between. CDR3 loop: CAWSPQGYEQYF. DNA for the CDR3: TGTGCCTGGAGTCCCCAAGGGTACGAGCAGTACTTC.

This clonotype was detected ten times or more. J is TRBJ2-7 and V is TRBV28; 14 bases align to TRBD2. Germline V gene data show CDR1 as MDHEN and CDR2 as SYDVKM. J was trimmed by 5 bases and V by 1 base; bases with no gene match: 10. This CDR3 contains 18 residues. CDR3 protein: CASSLFSPWTSGRHEQYF. DNA of the CDR3: TGTGCCAGCAGTTTATTCTCCCCTTGGACTAGCGGGAGGCACGAGCAGTACTTC. Using reference TRBV28 and TRBJ2-7 for the parts outside the CDR3, the full variable domain is DVKVTQSSRYLVKRTGEKVFLECVQDMDHENMFWYRQDPGLGLRLIYFSYDVKMKEKGDIPEGYSVSREKKERFSLILESASTNQTSMYLCASSLFSPWTSGRHEQYFGPGTRLTVT.

This clonotype was seen many times. The rearrangement joins TRBV28 to TRBJ2-1; possible D gene TRBD2, 5 bases. Germline CDR1 reads MDHEN; CDR2 reads SYDVKM. Trimming shortened V by 8 bases and J by 10 bases, and 15 bases separated the two germline ends. The CDR3 loop spans 12 amino acids. This CDR3 reads CASSLGVAEQFF. The CDR3 DNA is TGTGCCAGCTCACTTGGGGTAGCGGAGCAGTTCTTC. Based on the CDR3 plus reference TRBV28 and TRBJ2-1, the full variable domain is DVKVTQSSRYLVKRTGEKVFLECVQDMDHENMFWYRQDPGLGLRLIYFSYDVKMKEKGDIPEGYSVSREKKERFSLILESASTNQTSMYLCASSLGVAEQFFGPGTRLTVL.

In its sample, this clonotype was seen many times. This sequence joins TRBV2 and TRBJ1-5; D gene uncertain. In germline, CDR1 is SNHLY, CDR2 FYNNEI. The CDR3 has 12 amino acids. V was clipped by 6 bases and J by 8 bases, with 11 bases between them. CDR3 DNA sequence: TGTGCCAGCAGGCATTTTGGGAAGCCCCAGCATTTT. Encoded protein: CASRHFGKPQHF.

Only a few counts were recorded for this clonotype. The chain combines TRBV14 with TRBJ2-7; 8 bases line up with TRBD1. Trimming took 3 bases from V and 4 from J; bases not matched to a gene: 17. The germline V gene has CDR1 SGHDN and CDR2 FVKESK. The CDR3 runs to 18 residues. The chain's CDR3 is CASSHTILPRGLVYEQYF. CDR3 nucleotide sequence: TGTGCCAGCAGCCACACGATCCTCCCCAGGGGGCTAGTTTACGAGCAGTACTTC.

This clonotype was seen a handful of times. J is TRBJ1-1 and V is TRBV29-1; D possibly corresponds to TRBD1 (5 bases). V was cut by 6 bases and J by 1 base, with 15 bases left in between. The length of the CDR3 is 14 residues. CDR1 SQVTM and CDR2 ANQGSEA come from the germline V gene. The CDR3 loop is CSVVRRDGNTEAFF. Written as DNA, the CDR3 is TGCAGCGTAGTACGCAGGGACGGGAACACTGAAGCTTTCTTT.